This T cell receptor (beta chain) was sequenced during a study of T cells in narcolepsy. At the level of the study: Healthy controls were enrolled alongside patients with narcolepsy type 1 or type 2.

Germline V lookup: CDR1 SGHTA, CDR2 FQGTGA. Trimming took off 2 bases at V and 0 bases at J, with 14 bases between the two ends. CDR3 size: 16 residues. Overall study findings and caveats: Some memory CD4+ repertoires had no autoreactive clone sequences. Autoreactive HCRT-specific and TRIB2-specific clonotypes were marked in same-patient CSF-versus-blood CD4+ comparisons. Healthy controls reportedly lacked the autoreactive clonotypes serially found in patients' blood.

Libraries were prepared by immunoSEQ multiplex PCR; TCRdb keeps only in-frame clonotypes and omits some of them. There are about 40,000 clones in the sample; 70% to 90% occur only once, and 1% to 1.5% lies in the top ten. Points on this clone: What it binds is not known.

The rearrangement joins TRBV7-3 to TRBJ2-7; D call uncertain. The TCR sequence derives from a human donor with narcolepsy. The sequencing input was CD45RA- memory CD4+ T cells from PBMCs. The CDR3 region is CASSLEGQISSYEQYF. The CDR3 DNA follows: TGTGCCAGCAGCTTAGAAGGGCAGATAAGCTCCTACGAGCAGTACTTC.